A single sample gave rise to the 12 T cell receptor beta chains below, sequenced in a study of human T cells and chemical hapten exposure. Time point meaning: patch test 1, 2 weeks after DPC sensitization. Treatment specified: therapeutic diphenylcyclopropenone sensitization with weekly scalp DPC. Each CDR3 protein gets one entry after TCRdb re-called the RACE reads with MiXCR. The sample has 300,000 to 350,000 distinct CDR3 sequences, around 6.9% seen once. This specimen consisted of whole blood, obtained in connection with sensitization to the hapten diphenylcyclopropenone (DPC). Receptors originate from a woman between 18 and 29 years old with alopecia areata. Some clones in this sample may be carry-over from other donors' samples.

This clonotype was seen once. Since a much larger clone is just one base distant, this may be a read error. V and J are TRBV20-1 and TRBJ2-3, with 7 nucleotides matching TRBD2. Germline CDR1 reads DFQATT; CDR2 reads SNEGSKA (reference sequence). CDR3 length: 15 residues. This CDR3 is CNASLTSPRTDTQYF. The DNA of the CDR3 is TGCAATGCTAGTCTGACTAGCCCACGCACAGATACGCAGTATTTT.

This clonotype was seen many times. This chain links TRBV28 with TRBJ2-6; D is undetermined. Germline CDR1 and CDR2: MDHEN and SYDVKM. The ends were cut back, 5 bases at V and 3 bases at J, with 23 bases in the middle. The CDR3 covers 19 residues. The DNA for the CDR3 is TGTGCCAGCAGTGTCAGCGAGTCGAGCTCCCCTGTTGGGGCCAACGTCCTGACTTTC. Its protein product is CASSVSESSSPVGANVLTF.

The chain couples TRBV4-2 to TRBJ1-3; TRBD1 is a possible D gene (6 bases). Between the trimmed V and J ends, which lost 7 bases and 4 bases, there was a span of 14 bases. The CDR3 spans 14 residues. CDR1 is LGHNA and CDR2 is YNFKEQ in the germline V gene. CDR3 loop: CASTTGIAGNTIYF. The CDR3 bases are TGTGCCAGCACTACAGGGATAGCAGGAAACACCATATATTTT.

This clonotype was detected ten times or more. V and J are TRBV28 and TRBJ2-7; possibly TRBD2 for D (5 bases). Germline-derived CDR1 and CDR2 are MDHEN and SYDVKM. V lost 6 bases to trimming and J lost 2 bases, with 20 bases between them. The CDR3 has 16 residues. Written as DNA, the CDR3 is TGTGCCAGCAGCCCTTTGAAACCGGGAATGACCTACGAGCAGTACTTC. Its translation is CASSPLKPGMTYEQYF. Supplemented by reference TRBV28 and TRBJ2-7, the full variable domain reads DVKVTQSSRYLVKRTGEKVFLECVQDMDHENMFWYRQDPGLGLRLIYFSYDVKMKEKGDIPEGYSVSREKKERFSLILESASTNQTSMYLCASSPLKPGMTYEQYFGPGTRLTVT.

The table lists this clonotype with a few counts. The chain carries TRBV6-5 and TRBJ2-7, with D uncertain. With 0 bases removed from V and 1 base from J, the gap between germline ends came to 10 bases. The germline V gene encodes CDR1 MNHEY and CDR2 SVGAGI. The CDR3 runs 15 residues. The CDR3, as DNA: TGTGCCAGCAGTTACTCTGGGGTAGGGTCCTACGAGCAGTACTTC. It codes for CASSYSGVGSYEQYF.

The rearrangement joins TRBV12-5 to TRBJ1-2; 11 positions agree with TRBD1. The length of the CDR3 is 19 residues. Per the germline V gene, CDR1 is LGHNT and CDR2 is FRNRAP. V shed 1 base and J 8 bases; nucleotides not matched to a gene: 18. The DNA of the CDR3 is TGTGCTAGTGGTTTGGCCTTCCCCGGACAGGGGGCACGCTTCGTCGGCTACACCTTC. Translating it yields CASGLAFPGQGARFVGYTF.

This clonotype was seen at least ten times. This chain joins TRBV6-5 and TRBJ2-7; D perhaps matches TRBD1 (5 bases). CDR1 is MNHEY, CDR2 SVGAGI, per germline. Trimming took off 8 bases at V and 0 bases at J, with 14 bases between the two ends. The CDR3 sequence is 14 residues long. CDR3 nucleotide sequence: TGTGCCAGCCAGGGCCTGTCCAGCTCCTACGAGCAGTACTTC. This encodes CASQGLSSSYEQYF.

This clonotype was observed a handful of times. The rearrangement joins TRBV11-3 to TRBJ2-6; 9 bases agree with TRBD1. V lost 3 bases and J lost 3; bases outside the gene matches: 3. The CDR3 extends over 16 amino acids. Per the germline V gene, CDR1 is SGHNT and CDR2 is YENEEA. The CDR3 here is CASSFNRGLGANVLTF. The CDR3 DNA is TGTGCCAGCAGCTTTAACAGGGGGCTTGGGGCCAACGTCCTGACTTTC.

J is TRBJ1-1 and V is TRBV7-3; tentative D call: TRBD1 (5 bases). V gave up 4 bases and J gave up 7 bases, with 16 bases separating them. This CDR3 is 14 amino acids long. The germline V gene has CDR1 SGHTA and CDR2 FQGTGA. For the CDR3, the DNA is TGTGCCAGCAGCTCATCTACAGGAGCTCATGAAGCTTTCTTT. It encodes CASSSSTGAHEAFF.

At least ten counts were recorded for this clonotype. The genes are TRBV29-1 and TRBJ1-1, with TRBD1 as a possible D gene (6 bases). Trimming stripped 1 base from V and 6 bases from J, with 12 bases between. The germline V gene has CDR1 SQVTM and CDR2 ANQGSEA. CDR3 length: 13 residues. CDR3 sequence (DNA): TGCAGCGTTGAAGGGGGGCTTGGTGCTGAAGCTTTCTTT. Translation: CSVEGGLGAEAFF.

Ten or more counts support this clonotype. This chain joins TRBV12-3 or TRBV12-4 and TRBJ2-3; D is unresolved. Deletions cut 5 bases from V and 7 bases from J, with 16 bases between. CDR3 length equals 14 residues. DNA for the CDR3: TGTGCCAGCAGTACTCCTCTAACAACCTATACGCAGTATTTT. As protein: CASSTPLTTYTQYF.

CDR3 region: CSGEMGQGNAQETQYF. CDR3 bases: TGCAGCGGGGAAATGGGACAGGGGAATGCCCAAGAGACCCAGTACTTC. The V call is TRBV29-1, the J call TRBJ2-5, with 10 bases fitting TRBD1. Germline V lookup: CDR1 SQVTM, CDR2 ANQGSEA. This CDR3 spans 16 amino acids. V shed 7 bases and J 1 base; nucleotides not matched to a gene: 12.